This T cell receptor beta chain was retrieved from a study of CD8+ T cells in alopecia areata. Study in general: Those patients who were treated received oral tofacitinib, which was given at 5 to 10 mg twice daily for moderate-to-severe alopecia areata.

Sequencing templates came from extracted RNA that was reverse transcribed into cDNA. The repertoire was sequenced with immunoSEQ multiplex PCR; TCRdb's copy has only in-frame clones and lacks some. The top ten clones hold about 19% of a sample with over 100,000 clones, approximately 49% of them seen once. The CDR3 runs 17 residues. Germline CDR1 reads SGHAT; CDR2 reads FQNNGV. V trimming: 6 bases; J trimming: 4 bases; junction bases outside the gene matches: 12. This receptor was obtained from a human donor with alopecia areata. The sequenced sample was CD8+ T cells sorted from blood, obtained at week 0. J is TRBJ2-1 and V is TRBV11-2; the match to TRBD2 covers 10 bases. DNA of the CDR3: TGTGCCAGCAGTGAAGAGGAAAGCGGGGGGGCATACAATGAGCAGTTCTTC. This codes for CASSEEESGGAYNEQFF.